A selection of T cell receptor beta chains follows, all from one sample in a study of STAT5B mutations in CD4+ large granular lymphocyte leukemia. Libraries were prepared by immunoSEQ multiplex PCR; TCRdb keeps only in-frame clonotypes and omits some of them. This sample has 30,000 to 40,000 clones; just over 75% occur once, and the top ten carry about 7%. Material for sequencing was CD4+ T cells from blood buffy coats. The receptors stem from a human donor in good health. CDR3s include the opening cysteine and the closing phenylalanine or tryptophan. The order of the fields is clone size, D gene, J gene, V gene, CDR3 DNA, CDR3 protein. D genes are given only for firm matches. Only some rows state a clone size, as once, few, many or a class for expanded clones.

clone_size: -
d_call: -
j_call: TRBJ2-7
v_call: TRBV9
cdr3_nt: TGTGCCAGTGGCCCCGGACAAATCTACGAGCAGTACTTC
cdr3_aa: CASGPGQIYEQYF

clone_size: -
d_call: -
j_call: TRBJ1-2
v_call: TRBV18
cdr3_nt: TGTGCCAGCTCACTGGACACCCGATCGGGCTACACCTTC
cdr3_aa: CASSLDTRSGYTF

clone_size: once
d_call: -
j_call: TRBJ1-2
v_call: TRBV5-4
cdr3_nt: TGTGCCAGCAGCGAGATCCGGGGCGAATATTATGGCTACACCTTC
cdr3_aa: CASSEIRGEYYGYTF

clone_size: -
d_call: TRBD1
j_call: TRBJ1-3
v_call: TRBV11-2
cdr3_nt: TGTGCCAGCAGCTTAGGGAGACAGGGCATCCTTGGAAACACCATATATTTT
cdr3_aa: CASSLGRQGILGNTIYF

clone_size: -
d_call: -
j_call: TRBJ2-1
v_call: TRBV10-2
cdr3_nt: TGCGCCAGCAGTCCCGAGGGCAATGAGCAGTTCTTC
cdr3_aa: CASSPEGNEQFF

clone_size: -
d_call: -
j_call: TRBJ2-1
v_call: TRBV6-6
cdr3_nt: TGTGCCAGCAGTCGAAAAGCCGACACACAGCAGTTCTTC
cdr3_aa: CASSRKADTQQFF

clone_size: few
d_call: TRBD1
j_call: TRBJ1-4
v_call: TRBV4-1
cdr3_nt: TGCGCCAGCAGCCATAGACAGGGCGGAGATGAAAAACTGTTTTTT
cdr3_aa: CASSHRQGGDEKLFF

clone_size: -
d_call: -
j_call: TRBJ1-6
v_call: TRBV7-2
cdr3_nt: TGTGCCAGCAGCTTGCTAGGGAATTCACCCCTCCACTTT
cdr3_aa: CASSLLGNSPLHF

clone_size: -
d_call: TRBD2
j_call: TRBJ2-2
v_call: TRBV4-2
cdr3_nt: TGTGCCAGCAGCCCCCTAATAGCGGGAGGTACCGGGGAGCTGTTTTTT
cdr3_aa: CASSPLIAGGTGELFF

clone_size: -
d_call: -
j_call: TRBJ1-1
v_call: TRBV18
cdr3_nt: TGTGCCAGCTCACCGCAAGGACTCACTGAAGCTTTCTTT
cdr3_aa: CASSPQGLTEAFF

clone_size: -
d_call: TRBD2
j_call: TRBJ2-1
v_call: TRBV5-1
cdr3_nt: TGCGCCAGCAGCTCGCTAGCGGGAGTCTCCTCCTACAATGAGCAGTTCTTC
cdr3_aa: CASSSLAGVSSYNEQFF

clone_size: -
d_call: -
j_call: TRBJ1-2
v_call: TRBV5-1
cdr3_nt: TGCGCCAGCAGCTGGGACTCCAACTCGGCGGGCTACACCTTC
cdr3_aa: CASSWDSNSAGYTF

clone_size: -
d_call: TRBD1
j_call: TRBJ1-2
v_call: TRBV9
cdr3_nt: TGTGCCAGCAGCGCCCTGACAGGGGATACCTATGGCTACACCTTC
cdr3_aa: CASSALTGDTYGYTF